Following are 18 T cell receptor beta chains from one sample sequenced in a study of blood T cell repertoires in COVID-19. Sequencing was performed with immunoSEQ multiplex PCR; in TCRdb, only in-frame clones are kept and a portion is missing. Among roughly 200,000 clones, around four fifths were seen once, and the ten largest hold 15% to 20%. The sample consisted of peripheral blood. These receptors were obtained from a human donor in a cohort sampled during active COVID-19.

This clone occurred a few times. The CDR3 region has the DNA TGTGCCAGCAGCGACAGGGTAGCATATGGCTACACCTTC. Residues: CASSDRVAYGYTF. The chain recombines TRBV2 with TRBJ1-2; the match to TRBD1 covers 7 bases. Germline V gives CDR1 SNHLY, CDR2 FYNNEI. CDR3 length: 13 residues. J was trimmed by 5 bases and V by 6 bases; bases with no gene match: 6.

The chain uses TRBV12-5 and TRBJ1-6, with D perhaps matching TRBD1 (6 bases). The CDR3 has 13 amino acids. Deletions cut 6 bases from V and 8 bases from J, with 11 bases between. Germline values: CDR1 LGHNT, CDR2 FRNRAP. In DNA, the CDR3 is TGTGCTAGTGGCCCGGACAGCTATTCACCCCTCCACTTT. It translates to CASGPDSYSPLHF.

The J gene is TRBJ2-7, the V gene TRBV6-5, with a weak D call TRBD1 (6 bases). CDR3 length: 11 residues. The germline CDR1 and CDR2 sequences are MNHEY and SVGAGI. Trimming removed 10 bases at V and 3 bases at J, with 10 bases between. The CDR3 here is CATGQIYEQYV. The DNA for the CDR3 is TGTGCCACCGGACAGATCTACGAGCAGTACGTC.

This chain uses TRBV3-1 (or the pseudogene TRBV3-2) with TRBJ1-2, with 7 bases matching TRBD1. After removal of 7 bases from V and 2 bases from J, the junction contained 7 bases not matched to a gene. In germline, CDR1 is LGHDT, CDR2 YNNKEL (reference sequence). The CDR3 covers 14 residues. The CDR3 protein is CASTSTGTNYGYTF. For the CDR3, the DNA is TGTGCCAGCACCTCGACAGGGACCAACTATGGCTACACCTTC.

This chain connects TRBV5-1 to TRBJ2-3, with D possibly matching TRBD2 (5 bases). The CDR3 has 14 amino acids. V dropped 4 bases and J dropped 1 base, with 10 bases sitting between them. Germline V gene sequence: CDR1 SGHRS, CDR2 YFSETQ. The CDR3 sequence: CASSTGFGTDTQYF. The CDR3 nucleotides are TGCGCCAGCAGCACGGGATTTGGCACAGATACGCAGTATTTT.

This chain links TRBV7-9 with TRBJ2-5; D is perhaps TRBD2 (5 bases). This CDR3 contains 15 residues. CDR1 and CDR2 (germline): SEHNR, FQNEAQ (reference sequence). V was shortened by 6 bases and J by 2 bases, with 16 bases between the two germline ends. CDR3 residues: CASSPFSGSQETQYF. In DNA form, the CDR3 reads TGTGCCAGCAGTCCGTTTTCGGGGTCACAAGAGACCCAGTACTTC. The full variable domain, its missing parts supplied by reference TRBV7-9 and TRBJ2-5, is DTGVSQNPRHKITKRGQNVTFRCDPISEHNRLYWYRQTLGQGPEFLTYFQNEAQLEKSRLLSDRFSAERPKGSFSTLEIQRTEQGDSAMYLCASSPFSGSQETQYFGPGTRLLVL.

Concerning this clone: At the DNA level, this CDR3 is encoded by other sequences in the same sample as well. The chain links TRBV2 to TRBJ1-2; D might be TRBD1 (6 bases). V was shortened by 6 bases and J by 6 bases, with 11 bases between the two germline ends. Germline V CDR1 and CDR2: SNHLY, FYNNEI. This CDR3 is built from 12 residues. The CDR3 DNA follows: TGTGCCAGCAGCGCGAACAGGGATGGCTACACCTTC. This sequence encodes CASSANRDGYTF.

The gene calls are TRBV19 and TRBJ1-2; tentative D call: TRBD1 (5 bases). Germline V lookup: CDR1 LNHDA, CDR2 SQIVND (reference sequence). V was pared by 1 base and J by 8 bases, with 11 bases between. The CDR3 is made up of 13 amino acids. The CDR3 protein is CASSIAQGSGYTF. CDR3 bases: TGTGCCAGTAGTATAGCCCAGGGCAGCGGCTACACCTTC.

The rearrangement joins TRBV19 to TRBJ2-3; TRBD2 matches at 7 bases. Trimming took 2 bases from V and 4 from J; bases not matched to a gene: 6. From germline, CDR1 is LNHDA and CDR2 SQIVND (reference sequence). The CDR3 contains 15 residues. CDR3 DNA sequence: TGTGCCAGTAGTATATGGGGGAGCGGGGCAGATACGCAGTATTTT. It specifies CASSIWGSGADTQYF.

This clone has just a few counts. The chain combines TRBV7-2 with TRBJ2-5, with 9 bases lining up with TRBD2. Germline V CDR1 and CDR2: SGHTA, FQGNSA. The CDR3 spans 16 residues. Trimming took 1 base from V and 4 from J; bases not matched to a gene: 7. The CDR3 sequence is CASSLVGGRALETQYF. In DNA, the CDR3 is TGTGCCAGCAGCTTAGTTGGCGGGAGGGCCTTAGAGACCCAGTACTTC.

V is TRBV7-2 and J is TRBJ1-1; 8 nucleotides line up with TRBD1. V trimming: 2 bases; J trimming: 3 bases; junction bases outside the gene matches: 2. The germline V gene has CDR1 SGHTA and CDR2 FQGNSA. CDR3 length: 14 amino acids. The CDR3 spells CASSLSGQDTEAFF. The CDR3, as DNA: TGTGCCAGCAGCTTATCGGGACAGGACACTGAAGCTTTCTTT.

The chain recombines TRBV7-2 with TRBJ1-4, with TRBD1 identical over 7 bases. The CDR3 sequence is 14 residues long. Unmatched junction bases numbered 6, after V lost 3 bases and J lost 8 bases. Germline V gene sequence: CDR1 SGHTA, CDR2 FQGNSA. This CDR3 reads CASSLSGGTEKLFF. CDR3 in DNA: TGTGCCAGCAGCTTGTCAGGGGGAACCGAAAAACTGTTTTTT. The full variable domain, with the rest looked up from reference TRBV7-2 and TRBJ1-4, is GAGVSQSPSNKVTEKGKDVELRCDPISGHTALYWYRQSLGQGLEFLIYFQGNSAPDKSGLPSDRFSAERTGGSVSTLTIQRTQQEDSAVYLCASSLSGGTEKLFFGSGTQLSVL.

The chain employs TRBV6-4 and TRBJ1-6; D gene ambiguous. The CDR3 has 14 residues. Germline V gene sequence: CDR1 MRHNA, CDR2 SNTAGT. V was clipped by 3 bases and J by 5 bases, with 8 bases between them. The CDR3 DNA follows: TGTGCCAGCAGTGAGAGGGAGCATAATTCACCCCTCCACTTT. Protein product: CASSEREHNSPLHF.

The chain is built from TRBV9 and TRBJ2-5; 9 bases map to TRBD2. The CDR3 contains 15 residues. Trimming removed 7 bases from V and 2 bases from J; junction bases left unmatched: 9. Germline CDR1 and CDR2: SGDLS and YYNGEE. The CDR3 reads CASGPSGILQETQYF. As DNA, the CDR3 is TGTGCCAGCGGCCCTAGCGGGATCTTACAAGAGACCCAGTACTTC. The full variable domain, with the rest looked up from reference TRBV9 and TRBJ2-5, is DSGVTQTPKHLITATGQRVTLRCSPRSGDLSVYWYQQSLDQGLQFLIQYYNGEERAKGNILERFSAQQFPDLHSELNLSSLELGDSALYFCASGPSGILQETQYFGPGTRLLVL.

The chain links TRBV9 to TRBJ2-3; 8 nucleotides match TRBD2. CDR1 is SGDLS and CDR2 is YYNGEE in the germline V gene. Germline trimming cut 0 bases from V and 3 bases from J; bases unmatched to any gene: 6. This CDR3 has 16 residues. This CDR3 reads CASSVADGRVTDTQYF. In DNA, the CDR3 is TGTGCCAGCAGCGTAGCCGACGGGAGGGTTACAGATACGCAGTATTTT. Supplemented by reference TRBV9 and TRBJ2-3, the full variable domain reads DSGVTQTPKHLITATGQRVTLRCSPRSGDLSVYWYQQSLDQGLQFLIQYYNGEERAKGNILERFSAQQFPDLHSELNLSSLELGDSALYFCASSVADGRVTDTQYFGPGTRLTVL.

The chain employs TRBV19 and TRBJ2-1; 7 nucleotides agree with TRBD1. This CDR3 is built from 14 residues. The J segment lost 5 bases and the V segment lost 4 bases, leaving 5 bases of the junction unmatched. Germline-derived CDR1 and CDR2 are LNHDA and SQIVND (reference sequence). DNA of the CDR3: TGTGCCAGTAGTAAGCCTGGGACAGACAATGAGCAGTTCTTC. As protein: CASSKPGTDNEQFF.

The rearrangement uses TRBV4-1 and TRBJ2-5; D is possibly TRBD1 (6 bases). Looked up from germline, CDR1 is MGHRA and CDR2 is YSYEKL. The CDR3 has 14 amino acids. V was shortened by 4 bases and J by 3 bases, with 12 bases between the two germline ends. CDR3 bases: TGCGCCAGCAGCCGACAACACAGGGAAGAGACCCAGTACTTC. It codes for CASSRQHREETQYF.

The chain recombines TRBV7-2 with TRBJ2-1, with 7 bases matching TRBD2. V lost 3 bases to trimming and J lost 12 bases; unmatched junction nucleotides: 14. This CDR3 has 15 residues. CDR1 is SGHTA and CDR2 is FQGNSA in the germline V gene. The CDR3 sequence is CASSFQSGGGPGQFF. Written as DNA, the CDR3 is TGTGCCAGCAGCTTCCAGTCTGGGGGAGGGCCGGGGCAGTTCTTC.